This TCR beta chain was retrieved from a study of blood T cell repertoires in COVID-19. Study details: Samples came from the United States, Italy and Spain, spanning acute and convalescent COVID-19. PBMCs, B-cell-depleted T cells, or T cells were the source of the cDNA or gDNA that made up the material.

Authors' analysis steps: Amplification of reference gene primers was used by the study to estimate nucleated cell counts. Generated by immunoSEQ multiplex PCR, the TCRdb table keeps only in-frame clones and is missing some. V, J and clone size derive from that table, while D and trimming were established from the DNA sequence. The data hold roughly 200,000 clones, with 65% to 85% observed a single time. The germline CDR1 and CDR2 sequences are SGHTA and FQGNSA. The CDR3 is 14 residues long. V shed 1 base and J shed 6 bases, with 13 bases lying between them. The table lists this clone with a count of one.

The source material was peripheral blood. The J gene is TRBJ2-7, the V gene TRBV7-2, with no clear D. The receptor's source is a man between 50 and 59 years old with active or convalescent COVID-19. This CDR3 reads CASSLVKHASEQYF. CDR3 nucleotide sequence: TGTGCCAGCAGCTTAGTTAAGCATGCGAGCGAGCAGTACTTC.